A selection of T cell receptor beta chains follows, all from one sample in a study of CD8 T cells in ankylosing spondylitis. TCRdb processed the 5' RACE reads anew with MiXCR; each CDR3 protein has one entry. There are 200,000 to 300,000 distinct CDR3 sequences in the sample; roughly 10% occur only once, and around 6.5% lies in the top ten. Sequences were obtained from blood, either unsorted or a sorted T cell fraction (not recorded which). These TCRs come from a male donor with ankylosing spondylitis or in good health (not recorded which). Both conserved end residues are part of each CDR3. The D gene is left open where the match is weak. Size tells how often a clone was seen (once, few, many) or the class of an expanded clone, and some rows leave it out.

clone_size j_call v_call cdr3_length d_call cdr3_aa cdr3_nt
few TRBJ2-3 TRBV4-1 14 TRBD2 CASSQHTSVDTQYF TGCGCCAGCAGCCAACATACTAGCGTGGATACGCAGTATTTT
NA TRBJ1-4 TRBV15 15 TRBD1 CATSRNRGGNEKLFF TGTGCCACCAGCAGGAACAGGGGCGGTAATGAAAAACTGTTTTTT
many TRBJ1-2 TRBV10-3 16 TRBD1 CAISESVAGQPYGYTF TGTGCCATCAGTGAGTCCGTCGCGGGACAGCCGTATGGCTACACCTTC
many TRBJ2-2 TRBV20-1 14 NA CSATKGEDSGELFF TGCAGTGCTACTAAAGGGGAGGATTCCGGGGAGCTGTTTTTT
many TRBJ2-7 TRBV5-1 16 NA CASSLIAGPFSYEQYF TGCGCCAGCAGCTTAATTGCCGGACCCTTCAGCTACGAGCAGTACTTC
many TRBJ2-3 TRBV6-4 14 NA CASSDAGMADTQYF TGTGCCAGCAGTGACGCAGGGATGGCAGATACGCAGTATTTT
NA TRBJ1-1 TRBV7-6 11 NA CASSLAFFAFF TGTGCCAGCAGCTTAGCCTTCTTTGCTTTCTTT
many TRBJ1-1 TRBV12-3/TRBV12-4 13 NA CASSFGENTEAFF TGTGCCAGCAGTTTTGGGGAGAACACTGAAGCTTTCTTT
many TRBJ2-1 TRBV20-1 15 TRBD2 CSARRLAGESYEQFF TGCAGTGCTAGGCGACTAGCGGGAGAATCCTATGAGCAGTTCTTC
NA TRBJ1-4 TRBV5-5 14 NA CASSLEQRAEKLFF TGTGCCAGCAGCTTGGAACAAAGGGCTGAAAAACTGTTTTTT
NA TRBJ2-1 TRBV5-4 15 TRBD2 CASSLTSGYEDEQFF TGTGCCAGCAGCTTGACTAGCGGTTATGAGGATGAGCAGTTCTTC
many TRBJ1-1 TRBV6-5 15 NA CASSSLWTTSTEAFF TGTGCCAGCAGTTCTCTTTGGACCACCAGCACTGAAGCTTTCTTT
many TRBJ2-7 TRBV10-3 16 TRBD1 CAISEPGQGATYEQYF TGTGCCATCAGTGAACCGGGACAGGGGGCCACCTACGAGCAGTACTTC
many TRBJ2-7 TRBV29-1 12 NA CSVAAGPYEQYF TGCAGCGTTGCGGCAGGGCCCTACGAGCAGTACTTC
many TRBJ2-1 TRBV10-3 12 NA CAISERVHEQFF TGTGCCATCAGTGAGAGGGTACATGAGCAGTTCTTC
many TRBJ1-1 TRBV12-3/TRBV12-4 11 NA CASTGVTEAFF TGTGCCAGCACCGGGGTTACTGAAGCTTTCTTT
NA TRBJ2-7 TRBV6-1 13 NA CVSRLGDSYEQYF TGTGTCAGCCGACTCGGGGACTCCTACGAGCAGTACTTC
many TRBJ2-2 TRBV15 16 NA CATSGGGQPSTGELFF TGTGCCACCAGCGGGGGGGGGCAGCCGAGCACCGGGGAGCTGTTTTTT
few TRBJ2-5 TRBV7-9 14 NA CASSLIGGRETQYF TGTGCCAGCAGCTTAATCGGAGGCAGGGAGACCCAGTACTTC
many TRBJ1-2 TRBV27 17 NA CASSAFREPRANYGYTF TGTGCCAGCAGTGCCTTCAGAGAACCCCGAGCTAACTATGGCTACACCTTC
many TRBJ1-1 TRBV5-1 14 NA CASSTDTGGTEAFF TGCGCCAGCAGCACGGACACCGGAGGAACTGAAGCTTTCTTT
many TRBJ2-1 TRBV20-1 20 NA CSARDRETSELPLAYNEQFF TGCAGTGCTAGAGATCGGGAGACTAGTGAGCTCCCACTGGCCTACAATGAGCAGTTCTTC
few TRBJ1-5 TRBV6-2/TRBV6-3 14 NA CASSSRDLRQPQHF TGTGCCAGCAGTTCCAGGGACTTGCGACAGCCCCAGCATTTT
many TRBJ2-2 TRBV29-1 13 NA CSVDKGFEGELFF TGCAGCGTTGATAAGGGGTTTGAGGGGGAGCTGTTTTTT
many TRBJ2-3 TRBV10-2 13 TRBD1 CASTGQAIDTQYF TGCGCCAGCACAGGACAGGCCATAGATACGCAGTATTTT
many TRBJ2-7 TRBV12-3/TRBV12-4 14 TRBD1 CASSFQGVSYEQYF TGTGCCAGCAGTTTCCAGGGGGTCTCCTACGAGCAGTACTTC
few TRBJ2-3 TRBV6-1 14 NA CASSSRGATDTQYF TGTGCCAGCAGCAGTAGGGGGGCCACAGATACGCAGTATTTT
NA TRBJ1-5 TRBV7-9 14 NA CASSQGQLGQPQHF TGTGCCAGCAGCCAAGGACAGCTGGGACAGCCCCAGCATTTT
few TRBJ2-7 TRBV28 13 NA CASRGKTAYEQYF TGTGCCAGCAGGGGTAAGACAGCTTACGAGCAGTACTTC
NA TRBJ1-4 TRBV27 15 NA CASSLSVRAGEKLFF TGTGCCAGCAGTTTATCGGTTAGGGCTGGCGAAAAACTGTTTTTT
many TRBJ1-2 TRBV10-3 13 NA CAIGLGDAFGYTF TGTGCCATCGGCTTAGGCGATGCGTTTGGCTACACCTTC
many TRBJ1-1 TRBV5-1 15 NA CASSFSERWATEAFF TGCGCCAGCAGCTTTTCGGAGCGGTGGGCCACTGAAGCTTTCTTT
many TRBJ2-2 TRBV20-1 15 NA CSARDGTVAGGELFF TGCAGTGCTAGAGATGGGACGGTAGCAGGTGGGGAGCTGTTTTTT
many TRBJ2-4 TRBV15 13 NA CATGGRAGDIQYF TGTGCCACCGGTGGCAGGGCAGGGGACATTCAGTACTTC
many TRBJ2-2 TRBV5-5 17 NA CASSVGSRVVGTGELFF TGTGCCAGCAGCGTGGGTTCTCGGGTAGTGGGAACCGGGGAGCTGTTTTTT
NA TRBJ1-2 TRBV30 13 TRBD1 CAWTTTGGFGYTF TGTGCCTGGACCACGACAGGGGGCTTTGGCTACACCTTC